This T cell receptor (beta chain) was documented in a study of early T cells in non-severe SARS-CoV-2 infection. Attachment of unique molecular identifiers to individual cDNA molecules was performed. TCRdb re-derived calls from the 5' RACE reads in MiXCR, one entry per CDR3 protein. The sample has about 72,000 distinct CDR3 sequences, 10% seen once. Study-level points and caveats: CD4 and private specificities were missed by VDJdb matching, which favored anti-spike CD8 responses.

From germline, CDR1 is SEHNR and CDR2 FQNEAQ (reference sequence). With 1 base removed from V and 5 bases from J, the gap between germline ends came to 12 bases. This CDR3 spans 14 amino acids. This clonotype was seen more than once but under ten times. Its antigen is undetermined. The source material was whole blood, sampled at baseline. This clonotype originated in an adult who was a healthcare worker with PCR-confirmed SARS-CoV-2 infection or an uninfected control (not recorded which). The rearrangement uses TRBV7-9 and TRBJ2-7, with no clear D. CDR3 in amino acids: CASSLEGWLHEQYF. The CDR3 nucleotides read TGTGCCAGCAGCTTAGAAGGTTGGCTCCACGAGCAGTACTTC.